A selection of T cell receptor beta chains follows, all from one sample in a study of blood T cell repertoires in COVID-19. Assay used: immunoSEQ multiplex PCR; TCRdb lists only in-frame clones, some missing. The repertoire holds around 75,000 clones, with more than 65% as singletons. The sequencing input was peripheral blood. These TCRs come from a woman of 80 years or more with active or convalescent COVID-19. The CDR3 runs from the conserved cysteine through the conserved F or W. The D gene is left open where the match is weak. Where a row states a size, it is once, few, many or the class of an expanded clone; other rows omit it.

-,-,TRBV2,TRBJ1-2,TGTGCCAGCAGCAACAGGGCTTCCTATGGCTACACCTTC,CASSNRASYGYTF
-,-,TRBV7-2,TRBJ2-3,TGTGCCAGCAGCTTACCAGGGATGGCAGATACGCAGTATTTT,CASSLPGMADTQYF
-,once,TRBV11-2,TRBJ1-1,TGTGCCAGCAGGACCCCCGGCGGGAACACTGAAGCTTTCTTT,CASRTPGGNTEAFF
TRBD2,-,TRBV6-5,TRBJ2-7,TGTGCCAGCAGCCGTTTAGCGGGAGGGACCTACGAGCAGTACTTC,CASSRLAGGTYEQYF
-,once,TRBV6-5,TRBJ2-7,TGTGCCAGCAGTTATGGGGACATCAAGTACGAGCAGTACTTC,CASSYGDIKYEQYF
-,-,TRBV27,TRBJ1-5,TGTGCCAGCAGTCCCCGGACTACAGTAATCAATCAGCCCCAGCATTTT,CASSPRTTVINQPQHF
TRBD1,-,TRBV2,TRBJ2-2,TGTGCCAGCAGGGGGGACAGATTAGTTACCAGGGAGCTGTTTTTT,CASRGDRLVTRELFF
TRBD1,-,TRBV9,TRBJ1-1,TGTGCCAGCAGCGTAGTACAGGGGGCTGTAACTGAAGCTTTCTTT,CASSVVQGAVTEAFF
TRBD1,-,TRBV4-1,TRBJ1-4,TGCGCCAGCAGCCAAGAGGGAACCGGGACAGAGAATGAAAAACTGTTTTTT,CASSQEGTGTENEKLFF
TRBD2,-,TRBV11-3,TRBJ2-1,TGTGCCAGCAGCTTAGGGACTAGCAGAAACAATGAGCAGTTCTTC,CASSLGTSRNNEQFF
-,-,TRBV11-3,TRBJ2-7,TGTGCCAGCAGCTTAAGGGCAGGGGCAGGATACGAGCAGTACTTC,CASSLRAGAGYEQYF
-,-,TRBV12-3/TRBV12-4,TRBJ1-2,TGTGCCAGCAGTTTTAACAGGGAACGCTACACCTTC,CASSFNRERYTF
TRBD1,-,TRBV19,TRBJ1-6,TGTGCCAGTAGTGAAGGGACAGATAATTCACCCCTCCACTTT,CASSEGTDNSPLHF
-,-,TRBV27,TRBJ1-4,TGTGCCAGCAGTTTATGGCCGGACAGTGAAAAACTGTTTTTT,CASSLWPDSEKLFF
-,many,TRBV10-3,TRBJ1-2,TGTGCCATCAGTGAGACCCAGTCGGGCAGGGAAAACTATGGCTACACCTTC,CAISETQSGRENYGYTF
-,-,TRBV11-3,TRBJ2-5,TGTGCCAGCAGCTCCCAACAGGGAACCCAAGAGACCCAGTACTTC,CASSSQQGTQETQYF
-,-,TRBV5-6,TRBJ1-6,TGTGCCAGCAGCTTGTATCTCGCACATACCAGGACAGAAAATTCACCCCTCCACTTT,CASSLYLAHTRTENSPLHF
TRBD1,few,TRBV14,TRBJ1-1,TGTGCCAGCAGCTCGGACAGGGTCACTGAAGCTTTCTTT,CASSSDRVTEAFF
TRBD2,-,TRBV19,TRBJ2-7,TGTGCCAGTAGTCAGGAGGCTAGCGGGAGGCCTCATCCCTACGAGCAGTACTTC,CASSQEASGRPHPYEQYF
-,-,TRBV3-1/TRBV3-2,TRBJ2-7,TGTGCCAGCAGCCAATTTACACGCACCGAGCAGTACTTC,CASSQFTRTEQYF
-,-,TRBV7-6,TRBJ1-3,TGTGCCAGCAGCTTACAAGCCGGCTCTGGAAACACCATATATTTT,CASSLQAGSGNTIYF
-,-,TRBV2,TRBJ2-1,TGTGCCAGCAGTGAGGGCAGGGCCCTATTCGGCGAGCAGTTCTTC,CASSEGRALFGEQFF
TRBD2,-,TRBV6-2/TRBV6-3,TRBJ2-1,TGTGCCAGCAGTTACCCAGGACTAGCGGGGCCCGGCCCCAATGAGCAGTTCTTC,CASSYPGLAGPGPNEQFF
TRBD1,-,TRBV28,TRBJ1-1,TGTGCCAGCAGTTTAAGGGGACAGCGGACCTTTAACACTGAAGCTTTCTTT,CASSLRGQRTFNTEAFF
-,-,TRBV5-1,TRBJ2-1,TGCGCCAGCAGCTACGGGGGGCTCAACAATGAGCAGTTCTTC,CASSYGGLNNEQFF
-,-,TRBV10-3,TRBJ1-1,TGTGCCATCAGGGGGGAGGGAGCGGCTACTGAAGCTTTCTTT,CAIRGEGAATEAFF
-,-,TRBV19,TRBJ1-1,TGTGCCAGTACGGTGGGGCCCACGGACACTGAAGCTTTCTTT,CASTVGPTDTEAFF
TRBD1,once,TRBV4-2,TRBJ2-3,TGTGCCAGCAGCCTGAGGGGGCGGTCCCCAGATACGCAGTATTTT,CASSLRGRSPDTQYF
TRBD1,-,TRBV18,TRBJ2-2,TGTGCCAGCGCCGGGACAGGGCCCACCGGGGAGCTGTTTTTT,CASAGTGPTGELFF
TRBD1,-,TRBV25-1,TRBJ2-7,TGTGCCAGCAGCGGTTGGGACAGAAGAAAACCCTACGAGCAGTACTTC,CASSGWDRRKPYEQYF
-,-,TRBV5-6,TRBJ1-6,TGTGCCAGCAGCTTTGACACGTGGGATTCACCCCTCCACTTT,CASSFDTWDSPLHF
-,-,TRBV28,TRBJ1-3,TGTGCCAGCAGCCGGGACCGACGTACAGGGTTTGCAAACACCATATATTTT,CASSRDRRTGFANTIYF
TRBD1,-,TRBV19,TRBJ1-3,TGTGCCAGTAGTACCCGTGACAGGGGATTTTCCTCTGGAAACACCATATATTTT,CASSTRDRGFSSGNTIYF
TRBD2,-,TRBV10-2,TRBJ2-3,TGCGCCAGCAGATCAACGGGGGGGCCGGGAGATACGCAGTATTTT,CASRSTGGPGDTQYF
-,-,TRBV11-2,TRBJ2-1,TGTGCCAGCAGCTTAGGTTCCGGTAATGAGCAGTTCTTC,CASSLGSGNEQFF
TRBD1,-,TRBV3-1/TRBV3-2,TRBJ1-6,TGTGCCACCAGGGGGGGGAGCAATTCACCCCTCCACTTT,CATRGGSNSPLHF
TRBD2,-,TRBV3-1/TRBV3-2,TRBJ2-2,TGTGCCAGCAGCAAAGGGACAGAGTTAGCGGGAGGGAACACCGGGGAGCTGTTTTTT,CASSKGTELAGGNTGELFF
TRBD1,-,TRBV7-8,TRBJ1-2,TGTGCCAGCAGCCAGGGACAGGGAGGGGATGGCTACACCTTC,CASSQGQGGDGYTF
-,-,TRBV24-1,TRBJ2-7,TGTGCCACCTCTACGGGAGTTCTTCAAGAGCAGTACTTC,CATSTGVLQEQYF
-,-,TRBV16,TRBJ1-5,TGTGCCAGCAGCCAATCCTGGCAACATAGCAATCAGCCCCAGCATTTT,CASSQSWQHSNQPQHF
-,-,TRBV5-1,TRBJ1-2,TGCGCCAGCAGCTTGGGGCTCAGGGATGGCTACACCTTC,CASSLGLRDGYTF